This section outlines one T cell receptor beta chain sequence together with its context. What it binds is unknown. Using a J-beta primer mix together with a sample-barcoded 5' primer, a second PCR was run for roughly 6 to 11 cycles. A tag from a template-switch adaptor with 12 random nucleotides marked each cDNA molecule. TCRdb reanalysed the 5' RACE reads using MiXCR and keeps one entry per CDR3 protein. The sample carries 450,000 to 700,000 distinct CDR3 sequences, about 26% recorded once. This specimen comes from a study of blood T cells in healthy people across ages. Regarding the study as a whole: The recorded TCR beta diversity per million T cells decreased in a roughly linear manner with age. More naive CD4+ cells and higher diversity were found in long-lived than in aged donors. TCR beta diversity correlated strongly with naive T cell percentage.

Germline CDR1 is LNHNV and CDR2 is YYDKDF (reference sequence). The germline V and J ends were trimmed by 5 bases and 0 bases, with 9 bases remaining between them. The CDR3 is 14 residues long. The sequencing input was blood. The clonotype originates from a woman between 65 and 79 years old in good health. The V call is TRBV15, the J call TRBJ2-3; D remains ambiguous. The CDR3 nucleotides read TGTGCCACCAGCCCTCCTGCTAGCACAGATACGCAGTATTTT. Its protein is CATSPPASTDTQYF.